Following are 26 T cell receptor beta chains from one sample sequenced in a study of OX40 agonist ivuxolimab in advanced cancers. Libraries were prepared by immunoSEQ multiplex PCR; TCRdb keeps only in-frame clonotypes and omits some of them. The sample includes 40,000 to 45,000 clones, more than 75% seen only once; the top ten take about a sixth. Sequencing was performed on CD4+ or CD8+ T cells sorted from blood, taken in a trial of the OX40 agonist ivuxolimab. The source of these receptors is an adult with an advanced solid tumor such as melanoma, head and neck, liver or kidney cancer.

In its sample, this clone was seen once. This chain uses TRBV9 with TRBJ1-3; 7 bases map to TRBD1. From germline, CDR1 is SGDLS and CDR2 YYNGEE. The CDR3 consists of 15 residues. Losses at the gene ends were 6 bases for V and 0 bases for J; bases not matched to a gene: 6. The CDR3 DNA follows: TGTGCCAGCACTCCGGGACAGAACTCTGGAAACACCATATATTTT. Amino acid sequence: CASTPGQNSGNTIYF.

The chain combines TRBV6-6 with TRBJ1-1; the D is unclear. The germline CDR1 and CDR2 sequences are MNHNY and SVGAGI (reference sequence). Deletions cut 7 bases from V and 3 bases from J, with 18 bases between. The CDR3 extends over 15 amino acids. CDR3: CASTPPKGSDTEAFF. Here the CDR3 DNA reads TGTGCCAGCACCCCCCCCAAGGGAAGCGACACTGAAGCTTTCTTT.

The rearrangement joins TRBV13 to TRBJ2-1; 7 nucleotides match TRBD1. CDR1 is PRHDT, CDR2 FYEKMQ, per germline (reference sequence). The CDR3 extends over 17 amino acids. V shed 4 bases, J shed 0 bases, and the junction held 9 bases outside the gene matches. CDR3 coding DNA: TGTGCCAGCAGCTCCGAGGGGGCGATGCCCTCCTACAATGAGCAGTTCTTC. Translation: CASSSEGAMPSYNEQFF.

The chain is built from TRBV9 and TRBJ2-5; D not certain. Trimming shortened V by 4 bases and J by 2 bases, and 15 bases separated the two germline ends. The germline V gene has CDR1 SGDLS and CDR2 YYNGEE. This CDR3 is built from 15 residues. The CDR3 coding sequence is TGTGCCAGCAGCCCCGAGGTGGCAGGACAAGAGACCCAGTACTTC. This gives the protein CASSPEVAGQETQYF.

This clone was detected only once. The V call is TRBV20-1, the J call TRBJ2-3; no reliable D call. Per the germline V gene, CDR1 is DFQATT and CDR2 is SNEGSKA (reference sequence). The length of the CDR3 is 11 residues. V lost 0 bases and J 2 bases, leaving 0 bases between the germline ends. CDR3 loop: CSARDTDTQYF. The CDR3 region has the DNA TGCAGTGCTAGAGACACAGATACGCAGTATTTT.

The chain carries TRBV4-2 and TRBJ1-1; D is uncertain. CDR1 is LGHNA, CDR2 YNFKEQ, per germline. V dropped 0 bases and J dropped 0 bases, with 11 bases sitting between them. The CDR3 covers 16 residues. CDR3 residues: CASSQEGGGLNTEAFF. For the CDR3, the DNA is TGTGCCAGCAGCCAAGAAGGTGGAGGGCTGAACACTGAAGCTTTCTTT.

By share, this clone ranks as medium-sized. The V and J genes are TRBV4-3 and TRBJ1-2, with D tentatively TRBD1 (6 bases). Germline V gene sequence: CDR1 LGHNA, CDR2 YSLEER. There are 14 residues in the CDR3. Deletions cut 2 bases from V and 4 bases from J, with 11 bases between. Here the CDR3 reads CASSQQGFGYGYTF. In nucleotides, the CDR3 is TGCGCCAGCAGCCAACAGGGGTTTGGCTATGGCTACACCTTC.

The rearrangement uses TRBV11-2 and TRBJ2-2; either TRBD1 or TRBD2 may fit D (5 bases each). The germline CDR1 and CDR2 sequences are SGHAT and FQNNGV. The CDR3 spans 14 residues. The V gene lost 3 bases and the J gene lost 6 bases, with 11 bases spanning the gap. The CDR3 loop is CASSLAGRAGELFF. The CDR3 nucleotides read TGTGCCAGCAGCTTGGCAGGGCGGGCCGGGGAGCTGTTTTTT.

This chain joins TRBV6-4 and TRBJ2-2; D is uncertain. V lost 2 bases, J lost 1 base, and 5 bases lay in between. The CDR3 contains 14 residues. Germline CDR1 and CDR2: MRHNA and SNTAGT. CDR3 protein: CASSDEGNTGELFF. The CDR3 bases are TGTGCCAGCAGTGACGAAGGGAACACCGGGGAGCTGTTTTTT.

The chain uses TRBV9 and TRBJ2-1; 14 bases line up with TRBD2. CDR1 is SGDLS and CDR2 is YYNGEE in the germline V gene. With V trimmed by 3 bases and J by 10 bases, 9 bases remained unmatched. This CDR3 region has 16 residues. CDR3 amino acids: CASSASGTSGRNEQFF. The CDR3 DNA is TGTGCCAGCAGCGCCTCCGGGACTAGCGGGAGAAACGAGCAGTTCTTC.

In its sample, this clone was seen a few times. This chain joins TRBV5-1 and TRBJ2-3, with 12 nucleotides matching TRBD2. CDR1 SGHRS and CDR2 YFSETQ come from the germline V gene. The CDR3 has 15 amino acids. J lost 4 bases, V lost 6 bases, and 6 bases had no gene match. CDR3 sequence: CASIPSGGAADTQYF. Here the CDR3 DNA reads TGCGCCAGCATTCCTAGCGGGGGGGCAGCAGATACGCAGTATTTT.

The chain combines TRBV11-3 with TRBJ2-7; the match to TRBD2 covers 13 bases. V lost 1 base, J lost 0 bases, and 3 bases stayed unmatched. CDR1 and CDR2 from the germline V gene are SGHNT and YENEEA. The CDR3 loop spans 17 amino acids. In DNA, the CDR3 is TGTGCCAGCAGCTTAGCGACTAGCGGGAGGAGCTCCTACGAGCAGTACTTC. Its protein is CASSLATSGRSSYEQYF. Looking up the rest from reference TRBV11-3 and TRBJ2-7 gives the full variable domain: EAGVVQSPRYKIIEKKQPVAFWCNPISGHNTLYWYLQNLGQGPELLIRYENEEAVDDSQLPKDRFSAERLKGVDSTLKIQPAELGDSAVYLCASSLATSGRSSYEQYFGPGTRLTVT.

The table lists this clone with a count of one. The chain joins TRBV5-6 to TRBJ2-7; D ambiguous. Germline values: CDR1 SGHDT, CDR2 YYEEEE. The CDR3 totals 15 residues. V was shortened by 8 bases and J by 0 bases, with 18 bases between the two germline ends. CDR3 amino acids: CASITWAEFSYEQYF. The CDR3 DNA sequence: TGTGCCAGTATCACCTGGGCCGAGTTCTCCTACGAGCAGTACTTC.

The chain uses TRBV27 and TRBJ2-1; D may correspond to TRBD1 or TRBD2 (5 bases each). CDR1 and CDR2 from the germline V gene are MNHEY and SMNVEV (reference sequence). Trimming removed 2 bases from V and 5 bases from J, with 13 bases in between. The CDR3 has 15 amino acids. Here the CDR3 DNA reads TGTGCCAGCAGTTTAGCCGGGACGGGGAACAATGAGCAGTTCTTC. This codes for CASSLAGTGNNEQFF.

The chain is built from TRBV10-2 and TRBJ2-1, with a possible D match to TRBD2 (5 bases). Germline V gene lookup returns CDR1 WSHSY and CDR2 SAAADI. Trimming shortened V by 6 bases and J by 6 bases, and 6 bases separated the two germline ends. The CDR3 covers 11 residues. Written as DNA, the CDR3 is TGCGCCAGCAGGGACTTCAATGAGCAGTTCTTC. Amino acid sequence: CASRDFNEQFF.

The CDR3 coding sequence is TGTGCCAGCAGCTACCCCCTGGCGGGGGCCCTCCTCAGCTCCTACAATGAGCAGTTCTTC. Its translation: CASSYPLAGALLSSYNEQFF. This chain uses TRBV7-6 with TRBJ2-1; a possible D gene is TRBD2 (7 bases). The CDR3 is 20 residues long. Germline CDR1 reads SGHVS; CDR2 reads FNYEAQ. With 4 bases removed from V and 0 bases from J, the gap between germline ends came to 25 bases.

CDR3 region: CASSPGWGLFGYTF. The CDR3 nucleotides read TGCGCCAGCAGCCCGGGCTGGGGGTTGTTTGGCTACACCTTC. The chain uses TRBV4-3 and TRBJ1-2; a weak D match, TRBD1 (5 bases). Germline values: CDR1 LGHNA, CDR2 YSLEER. The ends were cut back, 4 bases at V and 7 bases at J, with 16 bases in the middle. The CDR3 consists of 14 residues.

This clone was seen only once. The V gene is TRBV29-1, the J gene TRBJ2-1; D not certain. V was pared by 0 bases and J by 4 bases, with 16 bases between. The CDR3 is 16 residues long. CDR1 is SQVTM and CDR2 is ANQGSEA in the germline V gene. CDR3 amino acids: CSVEDTEIAAYNEQFF. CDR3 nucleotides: TGCAGCGTTGAAGATACGGAAATAGCTGCTTACAATGAGCAGTTCTTC.

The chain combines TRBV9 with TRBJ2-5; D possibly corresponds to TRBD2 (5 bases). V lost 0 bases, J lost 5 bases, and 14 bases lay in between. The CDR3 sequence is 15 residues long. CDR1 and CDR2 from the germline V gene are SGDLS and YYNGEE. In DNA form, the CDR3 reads TGTGCCAGCAGCGTAGGTGGAGCGGAAGGGGAGACCCAGTACTTC. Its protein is CASSVGGAEGETQYF.

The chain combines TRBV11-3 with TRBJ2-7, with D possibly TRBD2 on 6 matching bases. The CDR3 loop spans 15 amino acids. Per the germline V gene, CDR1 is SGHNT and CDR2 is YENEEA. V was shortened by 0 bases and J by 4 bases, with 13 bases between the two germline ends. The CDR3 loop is CASSLDRGSGYEQYF. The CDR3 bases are TGTGCCAGCAGCTTAGATCGTGGTAGCGGTTACGAGCAGTACTTC.

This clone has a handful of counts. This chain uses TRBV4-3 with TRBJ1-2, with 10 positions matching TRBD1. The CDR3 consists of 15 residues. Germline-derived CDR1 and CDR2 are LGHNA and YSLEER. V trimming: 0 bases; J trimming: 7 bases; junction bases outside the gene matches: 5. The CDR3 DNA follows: TGCGCCAGCAGCCAAGATCGGGGACAGGGGCCTGGCTACACCTTC. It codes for CASSQDRGQGPGYTF.

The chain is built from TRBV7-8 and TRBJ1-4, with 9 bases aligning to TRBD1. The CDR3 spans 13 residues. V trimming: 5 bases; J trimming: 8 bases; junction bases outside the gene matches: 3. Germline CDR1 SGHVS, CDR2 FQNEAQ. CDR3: CASSGTGIEKLFF. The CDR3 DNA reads TGTGCCAGCAGCGGGACAGGGATCGAAAAACTGTTTTTT.

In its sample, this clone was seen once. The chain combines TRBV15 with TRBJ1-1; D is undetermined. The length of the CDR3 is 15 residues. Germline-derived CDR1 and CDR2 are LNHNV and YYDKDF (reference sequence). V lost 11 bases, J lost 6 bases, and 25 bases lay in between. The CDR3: CAASKTGRGSAEAFF. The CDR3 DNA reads TGTGCCGCTTCTAAGACCGGAAGAGGCTCGGCTGAAGCTTTCTTT.

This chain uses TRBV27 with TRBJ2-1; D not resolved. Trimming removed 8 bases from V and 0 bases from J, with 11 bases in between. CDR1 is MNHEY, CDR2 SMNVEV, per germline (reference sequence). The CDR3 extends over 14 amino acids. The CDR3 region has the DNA TGTGCCAGCTCCATAGTTAGCTCCTACAATGAGCAGTTCTTC. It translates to CASSIVSSYNEQFF.

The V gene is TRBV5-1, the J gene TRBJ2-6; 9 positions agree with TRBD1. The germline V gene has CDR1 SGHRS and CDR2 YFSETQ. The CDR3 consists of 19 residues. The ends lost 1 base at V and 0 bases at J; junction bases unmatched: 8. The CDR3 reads CASSLMGDRVSSGANVLTF. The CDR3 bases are TGCGCCAGCAGCTTGATGGGGGACAGGGTCAGCTCTGGGGCCAACGTCCTGACTTTC.

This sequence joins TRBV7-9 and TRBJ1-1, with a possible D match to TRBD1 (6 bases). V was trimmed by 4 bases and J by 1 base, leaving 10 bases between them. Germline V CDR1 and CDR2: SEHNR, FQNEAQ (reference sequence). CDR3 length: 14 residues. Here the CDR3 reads CASSSGHSNTEAFF. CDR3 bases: TGTGCCAGCAGCTCGGGACACTCGAACACTGAAGCTTTCTTT.